Reported below is one T cell receptor beta chain. Germline V gene data show CDR1 as SGHAT and CDR2 as FQNNGV. Trimming took 6 bases from V and 4 from J, leaving 10 bases between them. The CDR3 sequence is 13 residues long. The study ran its PCR with 60 Vbeta and 13 Jbeta primers. Method: immunoSEQ multiplex PCR; TCRdb's copy keeps in-frame clones and lacks some. Here the sample spans around 210,000 clones, around 83% being singletons. The data were taken from a study of cytomegalovirus exposure and HLA in healthy donors. The J gene is TRBJ1-3, the V gene TRBV11-2, with no clear D. This clonotype was sampled from a girl aged 2-10 years in good health and CMV-seronegative. The specimen was PBMCs. The CDR3 DNA sequence: TGTGCCAGCAGGATGACATCGGGAAACACCATATATTTT. Translating gives CASRMTSGNTIYF.